The rows below give T cell receptor beta chains drawn from one sample of a study of blood T cell repertoires in COVID-19. Some clones are missing from TCRdb's copy, which holds only in-frame ones; the method was immunoSEQ multiplex PCR. The table includes about 40,000 clones, around 94% detected once. The material sequenced was peripheral blood. The receptors come from a man between 45 and 60 years old with active COVID-19. Both conserved end residues are part of each CDR3. The D gene is left open where the match is weak. For some rows the clone size is stated as once, few or many, or as a class when expanded; others skip it.

J	D	V	size	CDR3	DNA
TRBJ2-1	TRBD1	TRBV14	NA	CASSQFRRGQVDNEQFF	TGTGCCAGCAGCCAATTTAGAAGGGGGCAGGTTGACAATGAGCAGTTCTTC
TRBJ2-1	TRBD1	TRBV14	NA	CASSDLGGFVNNEQFF	TGTGCCAGCAGCGATCTAGGGGGCTTCGTGAACAATGAGCAGTTCTTC
TRBJ2-1	TRBD2	TRBV11-2	once	CASSRASGRFNEQFF	TGTGCCAGCAGCAGGGCTAGCGGGAGGTTTAATGAGCAGTTCTTC
TRBJ2-3	TRBD1	TRBV24-1	NA	CATSDPGDSASTDTQYF	TGTGCCACCAGTGACCCCGGGGACAGTGCTAGCACAGATACGCAGTATTTT
TRBJ2-5	TRBD2	TRBV30	NA	CAWSSGLQETQYF	TGTGCCTGGTCTAGCGGGCTTCAAGAGACCCAGTACTTC
TRBJ2-5	TRBD2	TRBV11-2	NA	CASSPVRLAGGETQYF	TGTGCCAGCAGTCCCGTTCGACTAGCGGGGGGCGAGACCCAGTACTTC
TRBJ2-7	TRBD2	TRBV4-2	NA	CASSQGLAGDLYEQYF	TGTGCCAGCAGCCAAGGGCTAGCGGGAGACCTCTACGAGCAGTACTTC
TRBJ2-7	TRBD2	TRBV7-3	few	CASSSLAGVGEQYF	TGTGCCAGCAGCTCACTAGCGGGAGTAGGCGAGCAGTACTTC
TRBJ2-7	NA	TRBV24-1	NA	CATSDRTEGYEQYF	TGTGCCACCAGTGATAGGACAGAGGGCTACGAGCAGTACTTC
TRBJ2-7	NA	TRBV21-1	NA	CASSKEKPGGTQRYEQYF	TGTGCCAGCAGCAAAGAGAAACCGGGAGGTACCCAACGCTACGAGCAGTACTTC
TRBJ2-3	TRBD2	TRBV10-3	NA	CAISRATSGRATDTQYF	TGTGCCATCAGTCGTGCGACTAGCGGGAGGGCCACAGATACGCAGTATTTT
TRBJ2-5	TRBD2	TRBV29-1	NA	CSVAPRLAGGPGTQYF	TGCAGCGTTGCCCCCCGACTAGCGGGAGGGCCCGGGACCCAGTACTTC
TRBJ2-2	TRBD2	TRBV7-2	NA	CASSLAPLSSGSRTGELFF	TGTGCCAGCAGCTTAGCCCCCCTCTCTAGCGGGAGTCGCACCGGGGAGCTGTTTTTT
TRBJ1-5	NA	TRBV30	once	CAWSLIGDSNQPQHF	TGTGCCTGGAGTCTAATAGGGGATAGCAATCAGCCCCAGCATTTT
TRBJ1-5	NA	TRBV24-1	NA	CATSDPKGGAQHF	TGTGCCACCAGTGACCCGAAAGGGGGTGCCCAGCATTTT
TRBJ1-3	NA	TRBV7-2	NA	CASSSETDSGNTIYF	TGTGCCAGCAGCTCTGAGACAGACTCTGGAAACACCATATATTTT
TRBJ2-1	TRBD2	TRBV29-1	once	CSVLGTSGRGSYNEQFF	TGCAGCGTCCTCGGGACTAGCGGGAGGGGGTCCTACAATGAGCAGTTCTTC
TRBJ2-1	TRBD1	TRBV19	NA	CASRISGTGWRNEQFF	TGTGCCAGTAGGATCTCCGGGACAGGGTGGAGGAATGAGCAGTTCTTC
TRBJ1-5	TRBD1	TRBV28	NA	CASSLATGLGNQPQHF	TGTGCCAGCAGTTTGGCGACAGGGCTGGGCAATCAGCCCCAGCATTTT
TRBJ2-3	TRBD2	TRBV7-2	once	CASSNPGTSLNTQYF	TGTGCCAGCAGCAACCCTGGGACTAGTCTGAATACGCAGTATTTT
TRBJ2-1	TRBD2	TRBV28	NA	CASSFKRDQQFF	TGTGCCAGCAGTTTCAAGCGGGACCAGCAGTTCTTC
TRBJ2-7	TRBD1	TRBV5-1	once	CASSLDWTGSSQSSYEQYF	TGCGCCAGCAGCTTGGATTGGACAGGGTCGTCACAGAGCTCCTACGAGCAGTACTTC
TRBJ1-5	NA	TRBV19	NA	CASSTTGIFSNQPQHF	TGTGCCAGTAGTACAACAGGGATATTTAGCAATCAGCCCCAGCATTTT
TRBJ2-3	NA	TRBV3-1/TRBV3-2	NA	CASSQDLSGGDTQYF	TGTGCCAGCAGCCAAGACCTCAGTGGGGGGGATACGCAGTATTTT
TRBJ1-1	TRBD1	TRBV29-1	NA	CSVGAGGAVTEAFF	TGCAGCGTTGGAGCAGGGGGCGCGGTCACTGAAGCTTTCTTT
TRBJ1-1	TRBD1	TRBV28	NA	CASSSGGGGTEAFF	TGTGCCAGCAGTTCAGGAGGGGGCGGCACTGAAGCTTTCTTT
TRBJ2-5	NA	TRBV28	NA	CASSLSGLQETQYF	TGTGCCAGCAGTCTCAGTGGGCTCCAAGAGACCCAGTACTTC
TRBJ1-1	NA	TRBV7-2	NA	CASSPRGGGPEAFF	TGTGCCAGCAGCCCAAGGGGCGGGGGGCCTGAAGCTTTCTTT
TRBJ2-7	NA	TRBV28	NA	CASSSVVGSYEQYF	TGTGCCAGCAGTTCGGTTGTTGGTTCCTACGAGCAGTACTTC
TRBJ1-2	NA	TRBV6-6	NA	CASSYSTDYGYTF	TGTGCCAGCAGTTACTCGACAGACTATGGCTACACCTTC